The rows below give T cell receptor beta chains drawn from one sample of a study of shared clonotypes between healthy human individuals. Method: immunoSEQ multiplex PCR; TCRdb's copy keeps in-frame clones and lacks some. The sample holds hundreds of thousands of clones; around three quarters are singletons and the top ten take more than 10%. Sequencing was performed on PBMCs. These receptor sequences come from a woman aged 40 to 50 in good health. Some clones in this sample may be carry-over from other donors' samples. CDR3s include the opening cysteine and the closing phenylalanine or tryptophan. Each record gives: J gene, clone size, V gene, D gene, CDR3 DNA, CDR3 protein. D genes are given only for firm matches. Expanded clones are given a class, and other clones once, few, many or no size at all.

>TRBJ2-7|-|TRBV5-1|-
TGCGCCAGCAGCTTGGCAGCGGGCCTTGGGGAGCAGTACTTC
CASSLAAGLGEQYF
>TRBJ2-2|-|TRBV15|-
TGTGCCACCAGCAGAGGAGGGAAGAACACCGGGGAGCTGTTTTTT
CATSRGGKNTGELFF
>TRBJ1-1|-|TRBV10-2|-
TGCGCCAGCAGTGGGAACAGATTGAACACTGAAGCTTTCTTT
CASSGNRLNTEAFF
>TRBJ2-7|-|TRBV2|TRBD1
TGTGCCAGCAGCGATAAGACGGGACAGAGCTCCTACGAGCAGTACTTC
CASSDKTGQSSYEQYF
>TRBJ2-2|-|TRBV7-3|TRBD1
TGTGCCAGCAGCTCCTCCGGGACAGGGAACACCGGGGAGCTGTTTTTT
CASSSSGTGNTGELFF
>TRBJ2-3|-|TRBV10-3|TRBD2
TGTGCCATCAGTGATTCCGGGAGGGTAGATACGCAGTATTTT
CAISDSGRVDTQYF
>TRBJ2-2|-|TRBV10-3|-
TGTGCCATCAGTGATAACACCTATTCGAACACCGGGGAGCTGTTTTTT
CAISDNTYSNTGELFF
>TRBJ2-1|-|TRBV9|TRBD2
TGTGCCAGCAGCCCCGGGGCTAGCGGGTTCCGCAATGAGCAGTTCTTC
CASSPGASGFRNEQFF
>TRBJ2-1|-|TRBV18|TRBD2
TGTGCCAGCTCGCCCGGGACTAGCGGGCTGAATGAGCAGTTCTTC
CASSPGTSGLNEQFF
>TRBJ2-7|-|TRBV6-1|TRBD2
TGTGCCAGCAGGCCAGGACTAGCGGGAACCTACGAGCAGTACTTC
CASRPGLAGTYEQYF
>TRBJ2-7|-|TRBV5-6|TRBD1
TGTGCCAGCAGATCGAACCGGGACAGGAACTACGAGCAGTACTTC
CASRSNRDRNYEQYF
>TRBJ1-2|-|TRBV10-1|-
TGCGCCAGCAGTAAGGACACTAACTATGGCTACACCTTC
CASSKDTNYGYTF
>TRBJ1-2|many|TRBV6-1|TRBD1
TGTGCCAGCAGTGAAGGGACAGGTCTTTCCCGCTACACCTTC
CASSEGTGLSRYTF
>TRBJ2-3|once|TRBV18|TRBD2
TGTGCCAGCTCATCCCGTAGCGGGAGCCGCACAGATACGCAGTATTTT
CASSSRSGSRTDTQYF
>TRBJ1-5|-|TRBV19|-
TGTGCCAGTAGCAGGTACAATCAGCCCCAGCATTTT
CASSRYNQPQHF
>TRBJ2-3|few|TRBV2|-
TGTGCCAGCAGTGAAGGGTCAGGGGATACGCAGTATTTT
CASSEGSGDTQYF
>TRBJ1-1|-|TRBV6-1|-
TGTGCCAGCAGTGTAGGGTCAGGGAGGCACACTGAAGCTTTCTTT
CASSVGSGRHTEAFF
>TRBJ2-3|-|TRBV6-5|-
TGTGCCAGCAGTTCGACAGCGGCCGGTACGCAGTATTTT
CASSSTAAGTQYF
>TRBJ2-1|-|TRBV7-9|-
TGTGCCTTTCTAGAGGTCGGCCCTAATGAGCAGTTCTTC
CAFLEVGPNEQFF
>TRBJ2-5|-|TRBV29-1|TRBD1
TGCAGCGCTGGGGACAGCAGCTCTGAGACCCAGTACTTC
CSAGDSSSETQYF
>TRBJ1-1|-|TRBV30|TRBD1
TGTGCCTGGACCCGACAGGGATACACTGAAGCTTTCTTT
CAWTRQGYTEAFF
>TRBJ1-1|-|TRBV28|-
TGTGCCAGCAGCCCCGCGGCGGAAATTTCACGTAACACTGAAGCTTTCTTT
CASSPAAEISRNTEAFF
>TRBJ2-3|-|TRBV5-6|-
TGTGCCAGCAGCTTGGTTGCGCAGCTAACTAGCACAGATACGCAGTATTTT
CASSLVAQLTSTDTQYF
>TRBJ2-7|many|TRBV28|TRBD2
TGTGCCAGCAGTCCGCGGACTAGCGGGAGAAGGGGTCTCTCCTACGAGCAGTACTTC
CASSPRTSGRRGLSYEQYF